This T cell receptor beta chain was retrieved from a study of cytomegalovirus exposure and HLA in healthy donors. The donors were in the approximately 130-subject validation cohort, distinct from the roughly 600-subject first cohort. The protocol was immunoSEQ multiplex PCR, while the TCRdb copy is restricted to in-frame clones and leaves out a portion. This table holds around 150,000 clones, roughly 84% found once. The CDR3 totals 13 residues. Trimming removed 4 bases from V and 5 bases from J, with 10 bases in between. Germline CDR1 SGHTA, CDR2 FQGNSA. Concerning this clone: Its antigen is currently unknown.

Study results and limitations: It was found in a later analysis that first-cohort TCR clusters tended to co-occur in the 100 to 150 validation repertoires. For most TCR sequences rarity was the rule, although some public TCRs occurred in many donors. The classifier reportedly diagnosed cytomegalovirus status with high specificity and sensitivity.

The sample consisted of PBMCs. The clonotype originates from a man aged 25-40 years in good health and CMV-seropositive. The chain combines TRBV7-2 with TRBJ2-3; TRBD2 might be the D (6 bases). The CDR3 coding sequence is TGTGCCAGCAGCTGGGCGGAGGGAGATACGCAGTATTTT. Translation: CASSWAEGDTQYF.